The 18 T cell receptor beta chains below come from one sample, sequenced in a study of blood T cells in healthy people across ages. For the second PCR, which ran for about 6 to 11 cycles, a sample-barcoded 5' primer and a J-beta primer mix were used. In TCRdb, the 5' RACE reads were re-called with MiXCR into one record per CDR3 protein. Here the sample spans hundreds of thousands of distinct CDR3 sequences, roughly 26% being singletons. The sample consisted of blood. These receptor sequences come from a woman at least 80 years old in good health.

This clonotype was observed a few times. The V gene is TRBV15, the J gene TRBJ2-1; the D gene could be TRBD1 or TRBD2 (5 bases each). The CDR3 has 17 residues. Germline V gene lookup returns CDR1 LNHNV and CDR2 YYDKDF (reference sequence). Trimming took 2 bases from V and 13 from J, leaving 27 bases between them. CDR3 in amino acids: CATSRSGTSTLGKTQFF. CDR3 coding DNA: TGTGCCACCAGCAGATCCGGGACCTCGACCCTCGGGAAGACCCAGTTCTTC. The full variable domain, its missing parts supplied by reference TRBV15 and TRBJ2-1, is DAMVIQNPRYQVTQFGKPVTLSCSQTLNHNVMYWYQQKSSQAPKLLFHYYDKDFNNEADTPDNFQSRRPNTSFCFLDIRSPGLGDTAMYLCATSRSGTSTLGKTQFFGPGTRLTVL.

This clonotype appeared many times. The chain has TRBV20-1 and TRBJ2-1; D is unclear. The germline V gene has CDR1 DFQATT and CDR2 SNEGSKA (reference sequence). V gave up 3 bases and J gave up 4 bases, with 22 bases separating them. There are 17 residues in the CDR3. CDR3 in amino acids: CSASDHRSPDLYNEQFF. CDR3 nucleotides: TGCAGTGCTAGTGACCACCGCTCGCCGGATCTATACAATGAGCAGTTCTTC.

This clonotype has more than one count but fewer than ten. V and J are TRBV14 and TRBJ2-1, with no clear D. Trimming removed 4 bases at V and 1 base at J, with 11 bases between. This CDR3 is 15 amino acids long. The germline V gene encodes CDR1 SGHDN and CDR2 FVKESK. The DNA for the CDR3 is TGTGCCAGCAGCCGAGATCGGGTATCCTACAATGAGCAGTTCTTC. It is translated as CASSRDRVSYNEQFF.

This clonotype has ten or more counts. The V call is TRBV20-1, the J call TRBJ1-2, with 8 bases fitting TRBD1. V gave up 5 bases and J gave up 7 bases; unmatched junction bases: 12. Germline CDR1 reads DFQATT; CDR2 reads SNEGSKA (reference sequence). CDR3 length: 14 residues. The DNA for the CDR3 is TGCAGTGCTCCCGCGGGGCAGGGGGCTCTTGGCTACACCTTC. Translated: CSAPAGQGALGYTF.

With regard to this clonotype: This may stem from a read error, because a much larger clone lies one nucleotide away. The rearrangement links TRBV2 to TRBJ2-3; 7 bases match TRBD1. Germline loops: CDR1 SNHLY, CDR2 FYNNEI. CDR3 size: 16 residues. The CDR3 region has the DNA TGTGTCAGCAGTGGCCTCACAGGGGCCCCCACAGATACGCAGTATTTT. Amino acids: CVSSGLTGAPTDTQYF.

This clonotype occurred many times. This chain links TRBV7-9 with TRBJ2-7, with 8 bases lining up with TRBD1. With 0 bases clipped from V and 5 bases from J, the junction kept 6 bases outside the gene matches. The CDR3 consists of 15 residues. CDR1 is SEHNR, CDR2 FQNEAQ, per germline (reference sequence). The CDR3 region is CASSLAQGARDEQYF. The DNA of the CDR3 is TGTGCCAGCAGCTTAGCCCAGGGGGCGCGTGACGAGCAGTACTTC.

This clonotype showed up many times. The chain employs TRBV20-1 and TRBJ1-6; TRBD1 is a possible D gene (5 bases). The CDR3 sequence is 16 residues long. Per the germline V gene, CDR1 is DFQATT and CDR2 is SNEGSKA (reference sequence). V lost 0 bases to trimming and J lost 5 bases, with 14 bases between them. CDR3 region: CSARDPYGGNNSPLHF. The DNA for the CDR3 is TGCAGTGCTAGAGATCCCTATGGGGGGAATAATTCACCCCTCCACTTT.

The genes are TRBV21-1 and TRBJ2-7; TRBD1 was called by the table and not checked on the DNA. TRBV21-1 is assigned pseudogene status. This CDR3 contains 17 residues. The CDR3 nucleotides are TGTGCCAGCAGCAAAGCGAAGGAACAGGGGTTCTCGAACGAGCAGTACTTC. It codes for CASSKAKEQGFSNEQYF.

In this sample, this clonotype turned up a few times. The chain joins TRBV21-1 to TRBJ2-4; the D segment call TRBD1 is taken from the table without a DNA check. TRBV21-1 represents a pseudogene. The CDR3 contains 18 residues. The CDR3 loop reads CASSKGVVRGIGKNIQYF. The CDR3 bases are TGTGCCAGCAGCAAAGGGGTCGTCCGGGGGATTGGCAAAAACATTCAGTACTTC.

This clonotype has at least ten counts. The CDR3: CASTLGGVSTDTQYF. The DNA for the CDR3 is TGTGCCAGCACTCTAGGGGGGGTAAGCACAGATACGCAGTATTTT. The chain combines TRBV12-3 or TRBV12-4 with TRBJ2-3, with D tentatively TRBD2 (7 bases). The CDR3 has 15 amino acids. V lost 7 bases and J 0 bases, leaving 14 bases between the germline ends.

This clonotype was seen only a few times. The rearrangement uses TRBV7-9 and TRBJ1-4; D not resolved. CDR3 size: 15 residues. V lost 1 base and J 5 bases, leaving 11 bases between the germline ends. CDR1 and CDR2 (germline): SEHNR, FQNEAQ (reference sequence). The DNA for the CDR3 is TGTGCCAGCAGCTTAGATACGGGTCAGAATGAAAAACTGTTTTTT. This gives the protein CASSLDTGQNEKLFF.

The sample holds many counts of this clonotype. The chain joins TRBV15 to TRBJ2-1, with D possibly matching TRBD2 (6 bases). Germline CDR1 LNHNV, CDR2 YYDKDF (reference sequence). The CDR3 spans 13 residues. Deletions cut 5 bases from V and 4 bases from J, with 9 bases between. CDR3 DNA sequence: TGTGCCACCAGCCTCGGGACTTACAATGAGCAGTTCTTC. Translated, it gives CATSLGTYNEQFF.

On this clonotype: A read error may produce the germline difference seen at one junction end. The rearrangement joins TRBV7-2 to TRBJ2-5; 10 bases agree with TRBD2. The length of the CDR3 is 16 residues. CDR1 SGHTA and CDR2 FQGNSA come from the germline V gene. This CDR3 reads CASSLGTSGAQGTQYF. Here the CDR3 DNA reads TGTGCCAGCAGCTTAGGAACTAGCGGGGCCCAAGGGACCCAGTACTTC.

This clonotype was observed at least ten times. This chain joins TRBV6-5 and TRBJ2-3; unclear D gene. V was clipped by 2 bases and J by 0 bases, with 12 bases between them. The CDR3 has 16 amino acids. The V gene's germline CDR1 is MNHEY and CDR2 SVGAGI. In DNA form, the CDR3 reads TGTGCCAGCAGTTACCAAAAACTTCCAAGCACAGATACGCAGTATTTT. As protein: CASSYQKLPSTDTQYF.

For this clonotype: This may be a read error, as it is one base from a much larger clone. The chain has TRBV7-2 and TRBJ2-1; D remains ambiguous. Germline V gives CDR1 SGHTA, CDR2 FQGNSA. Trimming stripped 5 bases from V and 4 bases from J, with 12 bases between. The CDR3 covers 14 residues. The CDR3, as DNA: TGTGCCAGCAGCCCCCAAGGAGCTTACAATGAGCAGTTCTTC. It codes for CASSPQGAYNEQFF.

With regard to this clonotype: This may arise from a read error, as a much more abundant clone is one base away. V is TRBV7-9 and J is TRBJ1-4; D is perhaps TRBD1 (5 bases). Germline V CDR1 and CDR2: SEHNR, FQNEAQ (reference sequence). This CDR3 comprises 15 residues. V was cut by 7 bases and J by 6 bases, with 18 bases left in between. The CDR3, as DNA: TGTGCCAGCACCTCCACGGACGGGGGACATGAAAAACTGTTTTTT. Amino acids: CASTSTDGGHEKLFF.

This clonotype was recorded many times. The rearrangement joins TRBV27 to TRBJ2-7, with D hard to call. V was clipped by 3 bases and J by 5 bases, with 5 bases between them. Germline-derived CDR1 and CDR2 are MNHEY and SMNVEV (reference sequence). The CDR3 length is 11 residues. The CDR3 bases are TGTGCCAGCAGTTTTCCCGACGAGCAGTACTTC. Translation gives CASSFPDEQYF.

This clonotype occurred many times. V and J are TRBV5-1 and TRBJ2-3, with 9 bases lining up with TRBD2. CDR1 is SGHRS and CDR2 is YFSETQ in the germline V gene. The CDR3 contains 16 residues. V lost 4 bases, J lost 0 bases, and 6 bases stayed unmatched. CDR3 in amino acids: CASSLSGGPSTDTQYF. In DNA, the CDR3 is TGCGCCAGCAGCCTTAGCGGGGGACCTAGCACAGATACGCAGTATTTT.